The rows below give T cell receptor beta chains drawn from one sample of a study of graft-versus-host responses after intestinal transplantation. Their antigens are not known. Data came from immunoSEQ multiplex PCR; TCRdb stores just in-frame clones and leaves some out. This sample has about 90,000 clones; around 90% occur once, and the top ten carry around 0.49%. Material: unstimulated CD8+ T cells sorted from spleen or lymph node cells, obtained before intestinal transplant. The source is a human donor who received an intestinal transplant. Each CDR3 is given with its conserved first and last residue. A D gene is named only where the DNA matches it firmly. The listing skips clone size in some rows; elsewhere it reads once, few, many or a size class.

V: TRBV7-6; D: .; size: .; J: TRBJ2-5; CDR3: CASALESRGETQYF; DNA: TGTGCCAGCGCCCTGGAATCTCGAGGAGAGACCCAGTACTTC
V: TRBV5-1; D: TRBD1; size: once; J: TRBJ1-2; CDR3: CASSRTDRGRGGDYGYTF; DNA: TGCGCCAGCAGCAGAACGGACAGGGGGCGCGGGGGTGACTATGGCTACACCTTC
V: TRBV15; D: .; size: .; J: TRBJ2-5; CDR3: CATSTPGGRDQETQYF; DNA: TGTGCCACCAGCACCCCGGGGGGCAGGGACCAAGAGACCCAGTACTTC
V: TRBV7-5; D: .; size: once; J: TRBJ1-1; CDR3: CVRSGGQNTEAFF; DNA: TGTGTCAGAAGCGGGGGACAGAACACTGAAGCTTTCTTT
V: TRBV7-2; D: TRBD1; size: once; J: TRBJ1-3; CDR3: CASSSKDRGDRNTIYF; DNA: TGTGCCAGCAGCTCAAAGGACAGGGGAGATAGGAACACCATATATTTT
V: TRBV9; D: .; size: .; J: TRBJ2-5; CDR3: CASSVDNRTETQYF; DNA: TGTGCCAGCAGCGTAGACAACAGGACGGAGACCCAGTACTTC
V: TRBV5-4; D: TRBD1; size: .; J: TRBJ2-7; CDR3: CASSATGTGYYEQYF; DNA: TGTGCCAGCAGCGCCACCGGGACAGGATACTACGAGCAGTACTTC
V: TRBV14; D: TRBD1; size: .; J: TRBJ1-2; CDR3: CASSGTVSYGYTF; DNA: TGTGCCAGCAGCGGGACAGTGTCCTATGGCTACACCTTC
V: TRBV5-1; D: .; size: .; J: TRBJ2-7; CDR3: CASSLDRVQTYEQYF; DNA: TGCGCCAGCAGCTTGGACCGGGTCCAAACCTACGAGCAGTACTTC
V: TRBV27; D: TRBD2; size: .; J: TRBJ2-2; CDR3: CASSPQALAGPTGELFF; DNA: TGTGCCAGCAGTCCCCAAGCACTAGCGGGGCCCACCGGGGAGCTGTTTTTT
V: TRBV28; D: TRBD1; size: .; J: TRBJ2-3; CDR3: CASRLGQGTSDTQYF; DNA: TGTGCCAGCAGGCTGGGACAGGGTACCTCAGATACGCAGTATTTT
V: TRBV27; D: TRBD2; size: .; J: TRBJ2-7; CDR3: CASRGLADYYEQYF; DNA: TGTGCCAGCAGAGGACTAGCGGATTATTACGAGCAGTACTTC
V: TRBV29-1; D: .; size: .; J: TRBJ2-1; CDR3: CSVEDHTNYNEQFF; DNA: TGCAGCGTTGAAGATCACACAAATTACAATGAGCAGTTCTTC
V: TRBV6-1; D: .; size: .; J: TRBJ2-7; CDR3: CASSARSSYEQYF; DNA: TGTGCCAGCAGTGCGAGATCATCCTACGAGCAGTACTTC
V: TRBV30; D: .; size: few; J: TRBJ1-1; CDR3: CAWSGEGGTEAFF; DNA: TGTGCCTGGAGTGGGGAGGGAGGCACTGAAGCTTTCTTT
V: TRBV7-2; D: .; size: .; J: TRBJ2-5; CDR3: CASSQVEREQYF; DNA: TGTGCCAGCAGCCAGGTGGAAAGGGAGCAGTACTTC
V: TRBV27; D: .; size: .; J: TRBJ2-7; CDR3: CASSQVGNEQYF; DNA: TGTGCCAGCAGTCAGGTAGGCAACGAGCAGTACTTC
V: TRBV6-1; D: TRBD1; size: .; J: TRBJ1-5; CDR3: CASSASGTDHNQPQHF; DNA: TGTGCCAGCAGTGCTTCCGGGACAGATCACAATCAGCCCCAGCATTTT
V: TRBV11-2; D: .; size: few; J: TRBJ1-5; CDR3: CASSHGSGNQPQHF; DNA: TGTGCCAGCAGCCACGGGTCGGGCAATCAGCCCCAGCATTTT
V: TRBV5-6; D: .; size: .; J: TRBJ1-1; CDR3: CASSPASDTEAFF; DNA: TGTGCCAGCAGCCCCGCTTCGGACACTGAAGCTTTCTTT
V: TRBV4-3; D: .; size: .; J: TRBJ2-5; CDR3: CASSVDLREQETQYF; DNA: TGCGCCAGCAGCGTCGATCTCCGGGAGCAAGAGACCCAGTACTTC
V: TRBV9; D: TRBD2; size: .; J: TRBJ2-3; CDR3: CASSVEAGALEDTQYF; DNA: TGTGCCAGCAGCGTAGAGGCGGGAGCTCTAGAAGATACGCAGTATTTT
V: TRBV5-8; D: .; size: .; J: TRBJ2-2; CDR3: CASSLRRGGTGELFF; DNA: TGTGCCAGCAGCTTGAGAAGGGGTGGGACCGGGGAGCTGTTTTTT
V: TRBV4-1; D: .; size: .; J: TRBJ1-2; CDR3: CASSQGDSTYGYTF; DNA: TGCGCCAGCAGCCAAGGTGACAGCACTTATGGCTACACCTTC
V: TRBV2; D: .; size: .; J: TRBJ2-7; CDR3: CASRGWDTPSYEQYF; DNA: TGTGCCAGCAGGGGCTGGGACACCCCCTCCTACGAGCAGTACTTC
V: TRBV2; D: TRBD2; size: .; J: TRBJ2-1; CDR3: CASSESGGASYNEQFF; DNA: TGTGCCAGCAGTGAAAGCGGGGGGGCCTCCTACAATGAGCAGTTCTTC
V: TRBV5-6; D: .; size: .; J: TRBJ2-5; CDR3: CASSLVSLTETQYF; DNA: TGTGCCAGCAGCTTGGTTTCTCTAACGGAGACCCAGTACTTC
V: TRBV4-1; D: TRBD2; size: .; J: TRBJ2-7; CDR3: CASSQDPTGGPSYEQYF; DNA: TGCGCCAGCAGCCAAGATCCGACGGGAGGTCCTTCCTACGAGCAGTACTTC
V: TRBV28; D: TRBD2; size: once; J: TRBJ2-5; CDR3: CASSSGPEREEETQYF; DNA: TGTGCCAGCAGTTCGGGTCCGGAGCGGGAGGAGGAGACCCAGTACTTC
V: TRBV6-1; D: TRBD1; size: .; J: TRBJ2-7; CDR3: CASSARDSTYEQYF; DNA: TGTGCCAGCAGTGCTCGGGACAGCACCTACGAGCAGTACTTC
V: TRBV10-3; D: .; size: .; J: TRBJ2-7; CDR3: CAISEDNYEQYF; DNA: TGTGCCATCAGTGAGGACAACTACGAGCAGTACTTC
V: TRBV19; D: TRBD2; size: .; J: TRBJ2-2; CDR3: CASSIGTSGTGELFF; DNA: TGTGCCAGTAGTATCGGGACTAGCGGGACCGGGGAGCTGTTTTTT
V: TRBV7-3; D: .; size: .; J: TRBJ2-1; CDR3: CASSSPGLGPSYNEQFF; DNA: TGTGCCAGCAGCTCTCCGGGACTCGGCCCCTCCTACAATGAGCAGTTCTTC
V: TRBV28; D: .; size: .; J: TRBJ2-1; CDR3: CASRVRFYNEQFF; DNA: TGTGCCAGCAGGGTGCGGTTCTACAATGAGCAGTTCTTC
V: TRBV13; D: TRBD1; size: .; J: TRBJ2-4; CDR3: CASSLQGAGAKNIQYF; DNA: TGTGCCAGCAGCTTACAGGGGGCAGGTGCCAAAAACATTCAGTACTTC
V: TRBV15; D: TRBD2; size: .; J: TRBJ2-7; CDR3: CATSRDPPGTSDYEQYF; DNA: TGTGCCACCAGCAGAGACCCACCGGGGACTAGCGACTACGAGCAGTACTTC
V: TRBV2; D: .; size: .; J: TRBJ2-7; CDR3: CASSGRPLGTKPYEQYF; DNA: TGTGCCAGCAGCGGGAGGCCGCTCGGGACAAAACCCTACGAGCAGTACTTC
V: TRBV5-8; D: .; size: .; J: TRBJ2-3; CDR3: CASSSYLDTQYF; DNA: TGTGCCAGCAGCTCCTACTTAGATACGCAGTATTTT
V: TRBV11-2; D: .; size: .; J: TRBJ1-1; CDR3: CASSLVQGRRFAEAFF; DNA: TGTGCCAGCAGCTTAGTCCAGGGGCGCCGGTTCGCTGAAGCTTTCTTT
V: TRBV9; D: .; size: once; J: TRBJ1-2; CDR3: CASSAGLTGPYGYTF; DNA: TGTGCCAGCAGCGCAGGATTAACAGGGCCCTATGGCTACACCTTC
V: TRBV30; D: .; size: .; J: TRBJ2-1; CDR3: CAWRISYNEQFF; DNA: TGTGCCTGGAGGATCAGCTACAATGAGCAGTTCTTC
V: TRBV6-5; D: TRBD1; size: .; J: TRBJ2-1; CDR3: CASSLGQGNNEQFF; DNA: TGTGCCAGCAGTTTGGGACAGGGGAACAATGAGCAGTTCTTC
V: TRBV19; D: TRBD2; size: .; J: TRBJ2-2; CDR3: CASSIARGSNTGELFF; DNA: TGTGCCAGTAGTATAGCGCGGGGGTCGAACACCGGGGAGCTGTTTTTT
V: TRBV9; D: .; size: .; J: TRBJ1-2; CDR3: CASSGGRRSGGYTF; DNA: TGTGCCAGCAGCGGGGGGAGGAGAAGCGGCGGCTACACCTTC